This T cell receptor (beta chain) originates from a study of blood T cell repertoires in COVID-19. Generated by immunoSEQ multiplex PCR, the TCRdb table keeps only in-frame clones and is missing some. The table lists 40,000 to 50,000 clones, roughly 88% of them singletons. CDR1 is SGHAT and CDR2 is FQNNGV in the germline V gene. CDR3 length: 13 amino acids. Trimming cost V 4 bases and J 4 bases, with 8 bases left between them. The chain joins TRBV11-2 to TRBJ2-1; maybe TRBD2 (5 bases). Sequencing used peripheral blood. The TCR comes from a human donor in a cohort sampled during active COVID-19. The donor label of this sample is uncertain. CDR3 coding DNA: TGTGCCAGCAGCTCCCAGCGGTACAATGAGCAGTTCTTC. Translation gives CASSSQRYNEQFF.